The 32 T cell receptor beta chains below were found in one sample sequenced in a study of T-cell reconstitution after alpha-beta-depleted transplantation in children. Unique molecular identifiers were incorporated when the TCRbeta library was constructed. MiXCR was run by TCRdb on the PCR reads, yielding one entry per CDR3 protein. The sample lists hundreds of thousands of distinct CDR3 sequences, less than 15% seen once, with 0.75% to 0.85% in the top ten. The sample here was PBMCs, taken before TCRalphabeta/CD19-depleted stem cell transplant. The origin of the receptors is a girl aged 2 to 9 with congenital amegakaryocytic thrombocytopenia, due to receive a stem cell transplant.

This clonotype was detected many times. The chain recombines TRBV5-5 with TRBJ2-2, with 7 bases lining up with TRBD1. Germline-derived CDR1 and CDR2 are SGHKS and YYEKEE (reference sequence). This CDR3 spans 16 amino acids. The V gene end was trimmed by 2 bases and the J gene end by 6 bases; junction bases not matched to a gene: 10. In DNA, the CDR3 is TGTGCCAGCAGCTTACGACAGGGTCCTAAGGCCGGGGAGCTGTTTTTT. Amino acid sequence: CASSLRQGPKAGELFF.

This clonotype was seen at least ten times. V is TRBV9 and J is TRBJ2-1; 10 positions match TRBD2. The CDR3 consists of 16 residues. CDR1 is SGDLS, CDR2 YYNGEE, per germline. J gave up 3 bases and V 3 bases, and 6 bases lay outside the gene matches. CDR3 in amino acids: CASSGDLAGVYNEQFF. The CDR3 region has the DNA TGTGCCAGCAGCGGCGACCTAGCGGGAGTCTACAATGAGCAGTTCTTC.

The chain couples TRBV5-1 to TRBJ2-2; no clear D. This CDR3 has 17 amino acids. V lost 4 bases and J lost 5, with 21 bases in between. Germline lookup yields CDR1 SGHRS and CDR2 YFSETQ. The CDR3 spells CASSTVSTAVGTGELFF. CDR3 nucleotide sequence: TGCGCCAGCAGCACCGTATCGACGGCTGTAGGGACCGGGGAGCTGTTTTTT.

In its sample, this clonotype was seen many times. The chain uses TRBV20-1 and TRBJ2-2; D is perhaps TRBD2 (6 bases). There are 15 residues in the CDR3. From germline, CDR1 is DFQATT and CDR2 SNEGSKA (reference sequence). Trimming took 3 bases from V and 0 from J, leaving 11 bases between them. The CDR3: CSARGLDANTGELFF. CDR3 bases: TGCAGTGCTAGGGGACTGGACGCGAACACCGGGGAGCTGTTTTTT.

This clonotype was observed many times. The chain carries TRBV29-1 and TRBJ1-1, with D perhaps TRBD1 (5 bases). V was shortened by 3 bases and J by 3 bases, with 5 bases between the two germline ends. CDR3 size: 11 residues. The germline gives CDR1 SQVTM, CDR2 ANQGSEA. The CDR3: CSVDRDTEAFF. CDR3 DNA: TGCAGCGTTGACAGGGACACTGAAGCTTTCTTT.

This clonotype was detected ten times or more. The chain combines TRBV12-3 or TRBV12-4 with TRBJ1-2, with no clear D. This CDR3 is 11 amino acids long. Deletions cut 9 bases from V and 2 bases from J, with 7 bases between. The CDR3 protein is CARGGNYGYTF. For the CDR3, the DNA is TGTGCCAGAGGAGGGAACTATGGCTACACCTTC.

The CDR3 loop is CASSFSGRDTQYF. CDR3 coding DNA: TGCGCCAGCAGCTTTAGCGGGAGAGATACGCAGTATTTT. The chain links TRBV5-1 to TRBJ2-3, with TRBD2 matching 9 bases. The CDR3 length is 13 residues. The junction had 0 bases not matched to a gene; V was cut back by 2 bases and J by 5 bases. Germline V gives CDR1 SGHRS, CDR2 YFSETQ.

In this sample, this clonotype turned up many times. The V call is TRBV5-1, the J call TRBJ1-2, with 8 bases that match TRBD1. The CDR3 has 14 residues. Looked up from germline, CDR1 is SGHRS and CDR2 is YFSETQ. J gave up 5 bases and V 1 base, and 4 bases lay outside the gene matches. CDR3: CASSLPDRGYGYTF. In DNA form, the CDR3 reads TGCGCCAGCAGCTTGCCCGACAGGGGATATGGCTACACCTTC.

This clonotype was detected only a few times. This chain uses TRBV5-1 with TRBJ2-2; 12 nucleotides align to TRBD2. From germline, CDR1 is SGHRS and CDR2 YFSETQ. The CDR3 totals 18 residues. The ends lost 4 bases at V and 6 bases at J; junction bases unmatched: 13. The CDR3 DNA reads TGCGCCAGCAGCCTACAATCTACTAGCGGGAGGACGTCCGGGGAGCTGTTTTTT. Its protein is CASSLQSTSGRTSGELFF.

This clonotype was seen at least ten times. V and J are TRBV28 and TRBJ2-7; 7 bases map to TRBD2. Germline V gene data show CDR1 as MDHEN and CDR2 as SYDVKM. The junction had 10 bases not matched to a gene; V was cut back by 5 bases and J by 3 bases. The CDR3 sequence is 15 residues long. This CDR3 is CASSPPGTIIYEQYF. The CDR3 DNA sequence: TGTGCCAGCAGTCCCCCCGGGACTATCATCTACGAGCAGTACTTC.

This clonotype was found many times. The gene calls are TRBV20-1 and TRBJ1-4; perhaps TRBD1 as D (5 bases). The CDR3 has 14 residues. Per the germline V gene, CDR1 is DFQATT and CDR2 is SNEGSKA (reference sequence). V lost 3 bases and J 3 bases, leaving 11 bases between the germline ends. The CDR3 DNA follows: TGCAGTGCTAGCCCCGGGGCATCTAATGAAAAACTGTTTTTT. As protein: CSASPGASNEKLFF.

The chain recombines TRBV20-1 with TRBJ2-1; 8 bases fit TRBD2. The V and J ends lost 5 bases and 10 bases, in that order; junction bases with no gene match: 16. The length of the CDR3 is 15 residues. CDR1 is DFQATT, CDR2 SNEGSKA, per germline (reference sequence). The CDR3 region is CSAPLGTSGGGEQFF. The DNA of the CDR3 is TGCAGTGCTCCGCTAGGGACTAGTGGCGGGGGGGAGCAGTTCTTC.

V usage is TRBV28 and J usage is TRBJ2-1; the match to TRBD2 covers 9 bases. V lost 6 bases, J lost 2 bases, and 5 bases stayed unmatched. The CDR3 covers 15 residues. The V gene's germline CDR1 is MDHEN and CDR2 SYDVKM. The CDR3 DNA is TGTGCCAGCAGACATCTAGCGGGACCCTACAATGAGCAGTTCTTC. Translating gives CASRHLAGPYNEQFF.

Many counts were recorded for this clonotype. A read error may produce the germline difference seen at one junction end. The rearrangement links TRBV29-1 to TRBJ2-1; the D is unclear. Germline CDR1 reads SQVTM; CDR2 reads ANQGSEA. The CDR3 consists of 13 residues. The CDR3 sequence is CSVGVIAYNEQFF. In DNA form, the CDR3 reads TGCAGCGTTGGGGTAATTGCCTATAATGAGCAGTTCTTC.

In its sample, this clonotype was seen many times. The chain recombines TRBV7-2 with TRBJ2-5; D may be TRBD1 (6 bases). The ends were cut back, 3 bases at V and 4 bases at J, with 9 bases in the middle. Germline CDR1 is SGHTA and CDR2 is FQGNSA. CDR3 size: 13 residues. The CDR3 here is CASSLGHRETQYF. The CDR3 DNA reads as TGTGCCAGCAGCTTGGGACACCGAGAGACCCAGTACTTC. Complete variable domain (other parts from reference TRBV7-2 and TRBJ2-5): GAGVSQSPSNKVTEKGKDVELRCDPISGHTALYWYRQSLGQGLEFLIYFQGNSAPDKSGLPSDRFSAERTGGSVSTLTIQRTQQEDSAVYLCASSLGHRETQYFGPGTRLLVL.

V gene TRBV5-1 combines with J gene TRBJ2-7; D not resolved. The ends were cut back, 4 bases at V and 5 bases at J, with 19 bases in the middle. The CDR3 extends over 15 amino acids. CDR1 SGHRS and CDR2 YFSETQ come from the germline V gene. This chain's CDR3 is CASSPYRRAADEQYF. The CDR3 coding sequence is TGCGCCAGCAGCCCCTATCGACGAGCCGCCGACGAGCAGTACTTC. The variable domain in full, completed from reference TRBV5-1 and TRBJ2-7, reads KAGVTQTPRYLIKTRGQQVTLSCSPISGHRSVSWYQQTPGQGLQFLFEYFSETQRNKGNFPGRFSGRQFSNSRSEMNVSTLELGDSALYLCASSPYRRAADEQYFGPGTRLTVT.

This clonotype has just a few counts. The J gene is TRBJ1-5, the V gene TRBV5-5, with 8 bases aligning to TRBD1. This CDR3 comprises 16 residues. CDR1 and CDR2 from the germline V gene are SGHKS and YYEKEE (reference sequence). After removal of 2 bases from V and 5 bases from J, the junction contained 9 bases not matched to a gene. In DNA form, the CDR3 reads TGTGCCAGCAGCTTATTACCGGACAGGGCTGATCAGCCCCAGCATTTT. This codes for CASSLLPDRADQPQHF.

CDR3 region: CASSFGLAGTLDTQYF. CDR3 nucleotides: TGTGCCAGCAGCTTTGGCCTAGCGGGAACTTTAGATACGCAGTATTTT. V is TRBV7-9 and J is TRBJ2-3, with 9 bases lining up with TRBD2. Germline V gene lookup returns CDR1 SEHNR and CDR2 FQNEAQ (reference sequence). This CDR3 has 16 residues. With 3 bases clipped from V and 5 bases from J, the junction kept 9 bases outside the gene matches.

The chain couples TRBV5-1 to TRBJ1-2; the D is unclear. The V and J ends lost 0 bases and 8 bases respectively, with 11 bases between them. Germline CDR1 and CDR2: SGHRS and YFSETQ. This CDR3 has 13 residues. CDR3 sequence: CASSLENDQGYTF. The CDR3 nucleotides read TGCGCCAGCAGCTTGGAGAACGACCAAGGCTACACCTTC.

This clonotype was picked up many times. The chain carries TRBV12-3 or TRBV12-4 and TRBJ1-2; tentatively, D is TRBD1 (6 bases). V lost 4 bases, J lost 6 bases, and 6 bases lay in between. This CDR3 contains 11 residues. The CDR3 DNA follows: TGTGCCAGCAGTTGGGACAATGGCTACACCTTC. This gives the protein CASSWDNGYTF.

The genes are TRBV12-3 or TRBV12-4 and TRBJ2-7; D is unresolved. V lost 10 bases and J lost 1, with 8 bases in between. The CDR3 has 11 residues. CDR3: CATEESYEQYF. In DNA, the CDR3 is TGTGCCACCGAAGAGTCCTACGAGCAGTACTTC.

This chain connects TRBV5-1 to TRBJ2-1, with 13 positions matching TRBD2. Looked up from germline, CDR1 is SGHRS and CDR2 is YFSETQ. CDR3 length: 15 amino acids. J was trimmed by 6 bases and V by 4 bases; bases with no gene match: 4. The CDR3 DNA is TGCGCCAGCAGCCCGGGGACTAGCGGGACCAATGAGCAGTTCTTC. Residues: CASSPGTSGTNEQFF.

This clonotype came up many times. This rearrangement joins TRBV12-3 or TRBV12-4 to TRBJ1-2; TRBD1 might be the D (6 bases). The V and J ends lost 6 bases and 2 bases respectively, with 13 bases between them. The CDR3 has 14 amino acids. CDR3 DNA: TGTGCCAGCAGAAGGGGGGCGCAGAACTATGGCTACACCTTC. It codes for CASRRGAQNYGYTF.

This clonotype was counted only a few times. Written as DNA, the CDR3 is TGCGCCAGCAGCTTGGAAGTGGCTAGCGGGGTTACCGGGGAGCTGTTTTTT. It is translated as CASSLEVASGVTGELFF. The chain is built from TRBV5-1 and TRBJ2-2; 9 positions match TRBD2. Germline lookup yields CDR1 SGHRS and CDR2 YFSETQ. J was trimmed by 5 bases and V by 0 bases; bases with no gene match: 8. This CDR3 has 17 amino acids.

Of note for this clonotype: The junction shows a germline mismatch at one end, possibly a read error. J is TRBJ2-7 and V is TRBV10-3, with a tentative D call TRBD2 (6 bases). Germline V gene lookup returns CDR1 ENHRY and CDR2 SYGVKD. This CDR3 spans 15 amino acids. The CDR3 loop is CVISEESDAGYEQYF. In nucleotides, the CDR3 is TGTGTCATCAGTGAGGAGTCCGACGCGGGGTACGAGCAGTACTTC.

This clonotype has only a few counts. The V call is TRBV7-9, the J call TRBJ2-1; a possible D gene is TRBD1 (6 bases). V dropped 0 bases and J dropped 6 bases, with 18 bases sitting between them. Germline V gene lookup returns CDR1 SEHNR and CDR2 FQNEAQ (reference sequence). The CDR3 extends over 17 amino acids. CDR3 nucleotides: TGTGCCAGCAGCTTAGCGGACAGAAACGGGTGGGGCAATGAGCAGTTCTTC. This sequence encodes CASSLADRNGWGNEQFF.

There are a few counts of this clonotype. The gene calls are TRBV5-1 and TRBJ2-3; D perhaps matches TRBD2 (6 bases). CDR3 length: 15 amino acids. Germline assignment: CDR1 SGHRS and CDR2 YFSETQ. V gave up 3 bases and J gave up 5 bases, with 16 bases separating them. Here the CDR3 DNA reads TGCGCCAGCAGCTCGAATAGCGGAGTGGGAGATACGCAGTATTTT. Its protein product is CASSSNSGVGDTQYF.

This clonotype came up many times. The chain uses TRBV29-1 and TRBJ2-1; D possibly uses TRBD1 or TRBD2 (6 bases each). The V and J ends lost 4 bases and 0 bases respectively, with 16 bases between them. CDR1 and CDR2 (germline): SQVTM, ANQGSEA. This CDR3 spans 16 amino acids. The CDR3 DNA follows: TGCAGCGTTGCATTCCGGGGGCGCGTCTCCTACAATGAGCAGTTCTTC. It specifies CSVAFRGRVSYNEQFF.

This clonotype was counted a few times. V usage is TRBV5-1 and J usage is TRBJ2-2, with TRBD2 matching 10 bases. Looked up from germline, CDR1 is SGHRS and CDR2 is YFSETQ. Trimming cost V 5 bases and J 6 bases; bases outside gene matches: 13. The CDR3 length is 17 residues. The CDR3 bases are TGCGCCAGCAGGTCACCCCTAGCGGGAGAATTTGCCGGGGAGCTGTTTTTT. It translates to CASRSPLAGEFAGELFF.

This clonotype was observed a handful of times. The rearrangement uses TRBV28 and TRBJ2-3, with D tentatively TRBD1 or TRBD2 (5 bases each). Per germline, CDR1 MDHEN and CDR2 SYDVKM. The CDR3 covers 19 residues. V lost 2 bases and J lost 2, with 23 bases in between. The CDR3 DNA reads TGTGCCAGCAGTTTAAGGAGATATTGGGGGACCCATAACACAGATACGCAGTATTTT. Translating gives CASSLRRYWGTHNTDTQYF.

There are a few counts of this clonotype. The rearrangement uses TRBV7-9 and TRBJ2-2; D not resolved. V shed 3 bases and J shed 7 bases, with 6 bases lying between them. There are 12 residues in the CDR3. The germline CDR1 and CDR2 sequences are SEHNR and FQNEAQ (reference sequence). CDR3: CASSFAGGELFF. The CDR3 coding sequence is TGTGCCAGCAGCTTCGCCGGCGGGGAGCTGTTTTTT. Full variable domain (remainder filled in from reference TRBV7-9 and TRBJ2-2): DTGVSQNPRHKITKRGQNVTFRCDPISEHNRLYWYRQTLGQGPEFLTYFQNEAQLEKSRLLSDRFSAERPKGSFSTLEIQRTEQGDSAMYLCASSFAGGELFFGEGSRLTVL.

In its sample, this clonotype was seen many times. The genes are TRBV6-6 and TRBJ2-5, with D uncertain. The CDR3 spans 12 residues. CDR1 and CDR2 from the germline V gene are MNHNY and SVGAGI (reference sequence). V lost 7 bases to trimming and J lost 0 bases, with 6 bases between them. The DNA for the CDR3 is TGTGCCAGCACGGCGTACCAAGAGACCCAGTACTTC. Its translation is CASTAYQETQYF.